What follows is one T cell receptor beta chain and its context. This receptor's antigen is unknown. The sample holds no much larger clone one base away, and base qualities are not on file. The sample's time point label is to be understood as: about 28 days (+/-7) after the second vaccine dose. Because spike-specific TCR depth and breadth did not differ between the two schedules, AZD1222 recipients who got a second dose at roughly 4 weeks were pooled with those who got a second dose at roughly 12 weeks. Vaccinee samples came from UK trials COV001 and COV002, including a single-blind randomized controlled phase 2/3 trial of AZD1222 (ChAdOx1 nCoV-19) in healthy adults. For TCRbeta chain sequencing, PBMC samples were collected from trial participants at day 0 and at day 28 after the second dose. The source of the sample is a study of T cell responses to AZD1222 COVID-19 vaccine (dated by TCRdb to about 2021). As for the study more broadly: TCR sequencing was performed for over 230 trial participants, of whom around 200 were given two doses of AZD1222 and 26 were given two doses of MenACWY control vaccine. Trial participants were enrolled by age into subgroups of 18-55, 56-69 and 70-plus years, and approximately 150, 30 and 60 TCR-sequenced participants, respectively, were included in these subgroups. General study outcomes and caveats: Because no samples from the day 14 peak response were available, repertoires could be characterized only after the peak T cell response. Participants were mostly white British, with more females than males. The authors suggested clonal diversity may have been underestimated. Conclusions about previously exposed vaccinees are limited because only 5 or 6 AZD1222 recipients were SARS-CoV-2 seropositive at baseline. A significant rise in spike-specific TCR breadth and depth was observed after two AZD1222 doses relative to day 0 and relative to MenACWY recipients. Reportedly, close to half of the unique spike-specific TCRs recognized epitopes lying outside the regions that are mutated in the B.1.351 and B.1.1.7 variants. Vaccine-associated CD4 TCRs spanned the whole spike protein, with dominant responses in regions 160-218 and 743-854. In the small 56-69-year group, the increase in depth fell short of significance, most likely because of low power.

The CDR3 regions of human TCRbeta chains were subjected to immunosequencing. The paper's processing steps were these. Repertoire TCRs were checked for matches against a reference library of SARS-CoV-2-specific TCRs that had been generated using the MIRA antigen-specificity platform. Breadth was defined as the fraction of unique TCRs that were SARS-CoV-2-associated, and depth was defined as the fraction of total T cells that were SARS-CoV-2-associated. Using the MIRA data, each spike-specific TCR was assigned both to the spike region to which the TCR was reactive and to a CD4 or CD8 class. Log10-transformed breadth and depth values were compared by one-way ANOVA with Sidak's multiple comparisons tests. TCRdb mirrors the immuneACCESS table, restricted to in-frame sequences. Some clones are absent from its copies; in checked studies, under half trace to an unresolved V gene, and the reason for the others is unknown. The DNA gave D and trimming, while V, J and clone size come from that table. Across this sample there are 110,000 to 150,000 clones, with 88% seen only once. 2.5% to 3.5% of the sample comes from the top ten.

V loses 2 bases, J loses 4 bases, and the germline ends lie 17 bases apart. CDR1 and CDR2 (SGHTA, FQGTGA) derive from the germline V gene. From the cysteine up to the phenylalanine, the CDR3 has a length of 17 residues. The CDR3 DNA has 51 bases and is translated from base 1. The receptor chain draws on TRBV7-3 and TRBJ2-2, and perhaps TRBD2 as D gene, on 5 matching bases. This receptor was obtained from an adult who received the AZD1222 COVID-19 vaccine. Source: peripheral blood, taken 28 days after the second AZD1222 dose. CDR3 protein: CASSLFGVMSGTGELFF. The sequenced DNA: TGTGCCAGCAGCTTATTCGGGGTGATGAGCGGCACCGGGGAGCTGTTTTTT.